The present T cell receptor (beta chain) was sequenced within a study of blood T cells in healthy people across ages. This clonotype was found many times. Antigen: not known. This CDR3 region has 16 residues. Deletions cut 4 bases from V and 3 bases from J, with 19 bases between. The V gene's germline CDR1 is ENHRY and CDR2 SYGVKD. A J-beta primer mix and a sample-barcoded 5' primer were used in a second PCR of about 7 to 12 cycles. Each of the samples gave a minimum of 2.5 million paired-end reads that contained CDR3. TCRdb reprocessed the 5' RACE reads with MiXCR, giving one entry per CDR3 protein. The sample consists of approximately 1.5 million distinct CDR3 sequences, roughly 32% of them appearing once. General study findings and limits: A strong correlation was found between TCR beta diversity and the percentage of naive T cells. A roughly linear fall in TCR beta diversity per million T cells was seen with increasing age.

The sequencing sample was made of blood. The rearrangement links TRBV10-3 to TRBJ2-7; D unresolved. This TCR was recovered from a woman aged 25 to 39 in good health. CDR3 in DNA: TGTGCCATCAGTGCGCTCCCGGATGCCTCAGACTACGAGCAGTACTTC. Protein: CAISALPDASDYEQYF.